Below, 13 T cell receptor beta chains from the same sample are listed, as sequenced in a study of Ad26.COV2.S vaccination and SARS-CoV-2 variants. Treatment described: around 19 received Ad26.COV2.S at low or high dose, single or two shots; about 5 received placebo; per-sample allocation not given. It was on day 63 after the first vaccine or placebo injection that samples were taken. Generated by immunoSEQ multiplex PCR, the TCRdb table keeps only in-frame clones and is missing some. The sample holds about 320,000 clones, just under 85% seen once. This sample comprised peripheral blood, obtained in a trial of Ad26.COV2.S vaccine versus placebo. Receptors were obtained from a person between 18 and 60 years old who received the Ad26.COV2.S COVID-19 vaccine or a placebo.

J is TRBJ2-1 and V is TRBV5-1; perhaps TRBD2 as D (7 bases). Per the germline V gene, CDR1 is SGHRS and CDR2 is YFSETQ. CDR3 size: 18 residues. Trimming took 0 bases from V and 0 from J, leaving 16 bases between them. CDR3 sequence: CASSLAWGGRSSYNEQFF. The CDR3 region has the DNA TGCGCCAGCAGCTTGGCCTGGGGGGGCCGGAGCTCCTACAATGAGCAGTTCTTC. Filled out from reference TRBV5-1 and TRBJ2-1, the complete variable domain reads KAGVTQTPRYLIKTRGQQVTLSCSPISGHRSVSWYQQTPGQGLQFLFEYFSETQRNKGNFPGRFSGRQFSNSRSEMNVSTLELGDSALYLCASSLAWGGRSSYNEQFFGPGTRLTVL.

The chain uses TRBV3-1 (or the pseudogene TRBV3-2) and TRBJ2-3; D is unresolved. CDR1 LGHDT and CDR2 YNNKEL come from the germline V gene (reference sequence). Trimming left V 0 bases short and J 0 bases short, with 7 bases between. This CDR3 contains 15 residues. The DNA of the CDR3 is TGTGCCAGCAGCCAAGAACAAGCTAGCACAGATACGCAGTATTTT. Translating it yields CASSQEQASTDTQYF.

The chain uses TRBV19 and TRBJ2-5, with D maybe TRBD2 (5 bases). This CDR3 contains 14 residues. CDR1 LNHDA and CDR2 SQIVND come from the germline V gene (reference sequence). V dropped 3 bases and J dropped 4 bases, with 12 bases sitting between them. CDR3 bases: TGTGCCAGTAGTATGTGGGAGCGGTCAGAGACCCAGTACTTC. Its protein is CASSMWERSETQYF.

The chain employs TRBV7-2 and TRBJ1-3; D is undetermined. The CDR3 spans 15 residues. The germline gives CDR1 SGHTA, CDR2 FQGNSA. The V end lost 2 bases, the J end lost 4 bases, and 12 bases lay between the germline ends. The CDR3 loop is CASSLYVGRGNTIYF. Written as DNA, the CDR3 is TGTGCCAGCAGCTTATATGTGGGGAGGGGAAACACCATATATTTT.

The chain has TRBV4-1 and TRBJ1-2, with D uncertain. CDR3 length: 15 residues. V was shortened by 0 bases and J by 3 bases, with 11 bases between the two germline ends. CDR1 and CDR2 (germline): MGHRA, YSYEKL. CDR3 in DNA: TGCGCCAGCAGCCAAGAACGGGTCGGGGACTATGGCTACACCTTC. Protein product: CASSQERVGDYGYTF.

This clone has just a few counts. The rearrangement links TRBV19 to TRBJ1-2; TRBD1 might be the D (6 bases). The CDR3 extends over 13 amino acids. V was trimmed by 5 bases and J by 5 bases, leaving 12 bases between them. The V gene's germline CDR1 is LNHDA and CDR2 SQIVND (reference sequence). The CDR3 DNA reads TGTGCCAGTAGTCCCAACAGGGAATATGGCTACACCTTC. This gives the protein CASSPNREYGYTF.

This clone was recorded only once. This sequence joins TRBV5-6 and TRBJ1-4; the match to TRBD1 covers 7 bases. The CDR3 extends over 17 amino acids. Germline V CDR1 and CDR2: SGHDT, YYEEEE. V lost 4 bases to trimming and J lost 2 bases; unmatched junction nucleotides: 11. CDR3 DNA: TGTGCCAGCAGCGTCAAAGGGGGCTTTGCCACTAATGAAAAACTGTTTTTT. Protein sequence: CASSVKGGFATNEKLFF.

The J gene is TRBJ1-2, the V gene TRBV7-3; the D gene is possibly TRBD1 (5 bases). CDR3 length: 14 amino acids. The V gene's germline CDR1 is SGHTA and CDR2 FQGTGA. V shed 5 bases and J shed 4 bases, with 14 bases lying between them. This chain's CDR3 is CASSPQGRGYGYTF. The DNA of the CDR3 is TGTGCCAGCAGCCCCCAGGGACGCGGCTATGGCTACACCTTC.

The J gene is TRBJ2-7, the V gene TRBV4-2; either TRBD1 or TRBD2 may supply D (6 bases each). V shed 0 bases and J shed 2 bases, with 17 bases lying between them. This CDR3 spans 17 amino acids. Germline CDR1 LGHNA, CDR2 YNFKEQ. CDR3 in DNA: TGTGCCAGCAGCCAAGATAGTAGGGGGGTCGGACCCTACGAGCAGTACTTC. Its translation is CASSQDSRGVGPYEQYF.

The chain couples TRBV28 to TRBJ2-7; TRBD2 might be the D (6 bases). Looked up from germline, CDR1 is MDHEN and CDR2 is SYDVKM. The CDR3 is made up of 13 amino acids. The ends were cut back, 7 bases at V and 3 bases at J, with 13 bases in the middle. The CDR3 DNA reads TGTGCCAGCAATCGACGGGGGTTCTACGAGCAGTACTTC. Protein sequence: CASNRRGFYEQYF.

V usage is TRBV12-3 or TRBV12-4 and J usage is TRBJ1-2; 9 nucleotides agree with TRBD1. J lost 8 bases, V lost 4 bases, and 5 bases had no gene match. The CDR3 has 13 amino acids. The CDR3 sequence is CASSYTGGGGYTF. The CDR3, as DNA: TGTGCCAGCAGTTATACAGGGGGCGGGGGCTACACCTTC.

CDR3 region: CASSLQVTTEETQYF. CDR3 in DNA: TGTGCCAGCAGCTTACAGGTGACGACTGAGGAGACCCAGTACTTC. V is TRBV7-2 and J is TRBJ2-5, with D hard to call. The V end was cut by 2 bases, the J end by 5 bases, with 15 bases between. This CDR3 comprises 15 residues. Looked up from germline, CDR1 is SGHTA and CDR2 is FQGNSA.

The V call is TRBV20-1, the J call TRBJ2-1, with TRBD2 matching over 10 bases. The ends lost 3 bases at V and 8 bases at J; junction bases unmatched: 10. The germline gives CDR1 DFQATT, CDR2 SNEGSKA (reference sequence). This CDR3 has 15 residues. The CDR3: CSASSGTSVLDEQFF. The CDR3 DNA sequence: TGCAGTGCTAGTTCAGGGACTAGCGTCCTGGATGAGCAGTTCTTC.